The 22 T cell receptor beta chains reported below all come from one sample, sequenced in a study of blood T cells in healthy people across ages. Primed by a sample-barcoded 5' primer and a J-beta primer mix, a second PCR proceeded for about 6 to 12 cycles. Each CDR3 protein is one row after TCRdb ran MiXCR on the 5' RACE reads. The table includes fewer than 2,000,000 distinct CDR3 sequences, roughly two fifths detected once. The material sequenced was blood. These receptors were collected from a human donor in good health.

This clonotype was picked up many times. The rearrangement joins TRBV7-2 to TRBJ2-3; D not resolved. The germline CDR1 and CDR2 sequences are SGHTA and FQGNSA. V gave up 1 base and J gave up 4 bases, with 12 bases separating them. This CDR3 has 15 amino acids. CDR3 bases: TGTGCCAGCAGCTTAGTGGGCGGCTTAGCAGATACGCAGTATTTT. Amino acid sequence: CASSLVGGLADTQYF.

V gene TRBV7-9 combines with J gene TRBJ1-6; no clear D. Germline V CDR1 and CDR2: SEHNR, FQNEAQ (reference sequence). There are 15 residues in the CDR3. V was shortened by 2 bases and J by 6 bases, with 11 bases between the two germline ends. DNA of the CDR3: TGTGCCAGCAGCTTAAGGAATTCAGCTAATTCACCCCTCCACTTT. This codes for CASSLRNSANSPLHF.

The CDR3 DNA reads TGTGCCAGCAGTCGAAGCTCCACGAGCTACGAGCAGTACTTC. Amino acid sequence: CASSRSSTSYEQYF. The chain carries TRBV12-3 or TRBV12-4 and TRBJ2-7; the D is unclear. The ends were cut back, 5 bases at V and 3 bases at J, with 14 bases in the middle. The CDR3 has 14 residues.

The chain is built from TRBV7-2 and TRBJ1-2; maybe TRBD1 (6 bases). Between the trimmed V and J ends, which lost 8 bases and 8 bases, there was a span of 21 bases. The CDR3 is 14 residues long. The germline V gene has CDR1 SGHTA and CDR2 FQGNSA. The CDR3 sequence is CASGTLWGAEGYTF. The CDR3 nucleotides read TGTGCCAGCGGGACCCTGTGGGGGGCAGAGGGCTACACCTTC.

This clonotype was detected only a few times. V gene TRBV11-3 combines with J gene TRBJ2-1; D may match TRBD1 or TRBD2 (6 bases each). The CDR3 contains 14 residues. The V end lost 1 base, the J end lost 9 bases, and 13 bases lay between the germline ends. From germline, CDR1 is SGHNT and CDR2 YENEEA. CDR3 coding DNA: TGTGCCAGCAGCTTAGCGGGGGCGGGCAGTGAGCAGTTCTTC. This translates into CASSLAGAGSEQFF.

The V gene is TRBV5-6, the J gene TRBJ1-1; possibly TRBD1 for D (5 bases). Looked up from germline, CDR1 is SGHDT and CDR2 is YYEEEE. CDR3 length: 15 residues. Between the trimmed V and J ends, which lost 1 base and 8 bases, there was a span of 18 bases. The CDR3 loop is CASSLRVLQAGEAFF. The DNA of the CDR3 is TGTGCCAGCAGCTTGCGCGTATTACAGGCGGGGGAAGCTTTCTTT.

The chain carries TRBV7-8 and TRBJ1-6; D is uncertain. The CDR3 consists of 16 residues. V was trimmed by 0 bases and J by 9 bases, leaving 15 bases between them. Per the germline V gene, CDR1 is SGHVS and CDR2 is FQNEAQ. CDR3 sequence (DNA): TGTGCCAGCAGCTTAGCACTCGGCGGGGATGCTTCACCCCTCCACTTT. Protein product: CASSLALGGDASPLHF.

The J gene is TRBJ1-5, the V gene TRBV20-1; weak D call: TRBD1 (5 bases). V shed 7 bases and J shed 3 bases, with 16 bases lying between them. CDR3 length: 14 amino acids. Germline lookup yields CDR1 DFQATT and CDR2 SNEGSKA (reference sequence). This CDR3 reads CSVPPGGTNQPQHF. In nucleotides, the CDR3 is TGCAGTGTTCCTCCCGGGGGGACCAATCAGCCCCAGCATTTT.

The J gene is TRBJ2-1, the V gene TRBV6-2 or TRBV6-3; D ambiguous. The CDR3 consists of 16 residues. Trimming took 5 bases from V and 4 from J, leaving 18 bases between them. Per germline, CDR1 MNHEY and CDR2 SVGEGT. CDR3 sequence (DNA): TGTGCCAGCAGTCCCAGGCCGACTGATTTATACAATGAGCAGTTCTTC. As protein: CASSPRPTDLYNEQFF.

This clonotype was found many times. CDR3 sequence (DNA): TGTGCCAGCAGCTTGGCCAACGGGGGGGCCCCCCAGTACTTC. Encoded protein: CASSLANGGAPQYF. This chain joins TRBV5-5 and TRBJ2-5; 8 nucleotides agree with TRBD2. CDR3 length equals 14 residues. V was pared by 0 bases and J by 9 bases, with 7 bases of the junction left unmatched. Germline V CDR1 and CDR2: SGHKS, YYEKEE (reference sequence). The full variable domain, rest sourced from reference TRBV5-5 and TRBJ2-5, is DAGVTQSPTHLIKTRGQQVTLRCSPISGHKSVSWYQQVLGQGPQFIFQYYEKEERGRGNFPDRFSARQFPNYSSELNVNALLLGDSALYLCASSLANGGAPQYFGPGTRLLVL.

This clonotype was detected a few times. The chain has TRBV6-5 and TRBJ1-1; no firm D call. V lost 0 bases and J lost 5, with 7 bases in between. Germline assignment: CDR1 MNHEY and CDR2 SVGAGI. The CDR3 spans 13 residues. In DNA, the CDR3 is TGTGCCAGCAGTTACTCGTTTCGTACTGAAGCTTTCTTT. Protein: CASSYSFRTEAFF.

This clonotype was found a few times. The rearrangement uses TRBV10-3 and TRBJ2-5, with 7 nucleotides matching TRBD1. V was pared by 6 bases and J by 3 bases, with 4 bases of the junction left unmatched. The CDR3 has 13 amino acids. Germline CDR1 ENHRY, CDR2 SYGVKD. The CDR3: CAIRMTGKETQYF. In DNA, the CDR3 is TGTGCCATCAGGATGACAGGGAAAGAGACCCAGTACTTC.

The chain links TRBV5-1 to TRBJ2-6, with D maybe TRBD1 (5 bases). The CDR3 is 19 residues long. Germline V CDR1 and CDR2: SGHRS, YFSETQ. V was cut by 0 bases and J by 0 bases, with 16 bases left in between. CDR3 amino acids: CASSLALTATPSGANVLTF. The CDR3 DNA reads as TGCGCCAGCAGCTTGGCCCTGACAGCTACCCCCTCTGGGGCCAACGTCCTGACTTTC. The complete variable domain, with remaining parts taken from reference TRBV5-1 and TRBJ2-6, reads KAGVTQTPRYLIKTRGQQVTLSCSPISGHRSVSWYQQTPGQGLQFLFEYFSETQRNKGNFPGRFSGRQFSNSRSEMNVSTLELGDSALYLCASSLALTATPSGANVLTFGAGSRLTVL.

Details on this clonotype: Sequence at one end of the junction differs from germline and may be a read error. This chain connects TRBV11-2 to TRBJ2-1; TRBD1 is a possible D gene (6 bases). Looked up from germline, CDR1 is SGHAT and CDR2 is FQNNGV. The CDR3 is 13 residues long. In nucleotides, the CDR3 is TGTGCCAGCAGCCGGACAGCCCTTAATGAGCAGGTCTTC. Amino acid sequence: CASSRTALNEQVF. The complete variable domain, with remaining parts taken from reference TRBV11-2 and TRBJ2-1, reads EAGVAQSPRYKIIEKRQSVAFWCNPISGHATLYWYQQILGQGPKLLIQFQNNGVVDDSQLPKDRFSAERLKGVDSTLKIQPAKLEDSAVYLCASSRTALNEQVFGPGTRLTVL.

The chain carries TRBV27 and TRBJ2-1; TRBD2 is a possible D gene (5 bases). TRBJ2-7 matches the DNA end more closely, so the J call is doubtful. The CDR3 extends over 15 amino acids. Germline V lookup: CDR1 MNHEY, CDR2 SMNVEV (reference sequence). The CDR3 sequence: CASSPLGDILGEQYF. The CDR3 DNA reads TGTGCCAGCAGCCCCCTGGGAGACATCCTGGGGGAGCAGTACTTC.

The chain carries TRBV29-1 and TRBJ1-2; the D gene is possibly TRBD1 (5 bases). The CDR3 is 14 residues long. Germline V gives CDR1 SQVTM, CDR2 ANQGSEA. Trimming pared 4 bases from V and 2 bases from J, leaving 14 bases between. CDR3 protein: CSVGMGDGNYGYTF. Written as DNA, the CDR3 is TGCAGCGTTGGTATGGGGGACGGAAACTATGGCTACACCTTC.

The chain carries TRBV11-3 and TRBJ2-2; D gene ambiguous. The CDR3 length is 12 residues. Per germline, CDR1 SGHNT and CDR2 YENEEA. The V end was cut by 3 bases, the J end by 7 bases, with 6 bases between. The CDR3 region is CASSFDGGELFF. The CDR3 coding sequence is TGTGCCAGCAGCTTCGACGGCGGGGAGCTGTTTTTT.

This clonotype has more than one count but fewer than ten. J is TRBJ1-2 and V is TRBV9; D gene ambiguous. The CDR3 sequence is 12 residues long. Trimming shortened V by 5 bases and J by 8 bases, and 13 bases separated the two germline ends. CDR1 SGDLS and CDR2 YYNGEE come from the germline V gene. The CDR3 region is CASSGRAGGYTF. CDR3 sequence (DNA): TGTGCCAGCAGTGGTAGGGCTGGGGGCTACACCTTC.

The CDR3 nucleotides are TGTGCCAGCAGTTACGCTTACACACAGGAAAATGAGCAGTTCTTC. It codes for CASSYAYTQENEQFF. This chain links TRBV6-6 with TRBJ2-1, with a weak D call TRBD1 (5 bases). Germline values: CDR1 MNHNY, CDR2 SVGAGI (reference sequence). This CDR3 is 15 amino acids long. The V end was cut by 2 bases, the J end by 7 bases, with 15 bases between.

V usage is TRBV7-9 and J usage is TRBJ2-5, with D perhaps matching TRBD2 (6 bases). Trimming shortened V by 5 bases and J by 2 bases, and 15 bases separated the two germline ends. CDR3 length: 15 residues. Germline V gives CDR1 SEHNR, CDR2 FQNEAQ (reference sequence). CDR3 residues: CASSPRAGRQETQYF. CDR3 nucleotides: TGTGCCAGCAGCCCTAGGGCGGGGCGACAAGAGACCCAGTACTTC.

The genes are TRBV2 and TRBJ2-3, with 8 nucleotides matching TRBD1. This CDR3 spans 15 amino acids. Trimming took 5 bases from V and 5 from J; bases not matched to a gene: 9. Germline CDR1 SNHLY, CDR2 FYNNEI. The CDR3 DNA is TGTGCCAGCAGTCTGGGACAGGTTAATGGAGATACGCAGTATTTT. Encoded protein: CASSLGQVNGDTQYF.

DNA of the CDR3: TGTGCCAGCAGCTTTGCGGGACAGGGGACTTGGGGAGAGACCCAGTACTTC. This encodes CASSFAGQGTWGETQYF. The genes are TRBV13 and TRBJ2-5; 10 positions match TRBD1. The V and J ends lost 3 bases and 4 bases, in that order; junction bases with no gene match: 11. The CDR3 runs to 17 residues. Germline V gene lookup returns CDR1 PRHDT and CDR2 FYEKMQ (reference sequence).